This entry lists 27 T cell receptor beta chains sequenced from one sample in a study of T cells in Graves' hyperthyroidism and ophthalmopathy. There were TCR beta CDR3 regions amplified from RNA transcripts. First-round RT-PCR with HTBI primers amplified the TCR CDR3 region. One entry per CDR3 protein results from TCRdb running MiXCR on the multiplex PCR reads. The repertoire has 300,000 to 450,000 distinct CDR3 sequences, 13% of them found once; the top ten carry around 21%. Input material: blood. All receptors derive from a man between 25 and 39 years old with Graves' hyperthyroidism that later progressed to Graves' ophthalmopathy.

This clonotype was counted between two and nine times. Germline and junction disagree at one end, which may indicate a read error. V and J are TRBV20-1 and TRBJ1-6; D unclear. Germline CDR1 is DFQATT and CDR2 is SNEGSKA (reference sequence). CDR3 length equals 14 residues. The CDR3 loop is CSTRLNTGNSPLHF. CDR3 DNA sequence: TGCAGTACTAGATTGAACACGGGGAATTCACCCCTCCACTTT.

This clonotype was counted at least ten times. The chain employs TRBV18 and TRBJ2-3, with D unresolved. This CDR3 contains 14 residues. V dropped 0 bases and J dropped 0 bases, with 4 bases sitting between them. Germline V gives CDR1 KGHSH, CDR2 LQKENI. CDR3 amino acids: CASSPPASTDTQYF. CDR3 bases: TGTGCCAGCTCACCACCGGCCAGCACAGATACGCAGTATTTT.

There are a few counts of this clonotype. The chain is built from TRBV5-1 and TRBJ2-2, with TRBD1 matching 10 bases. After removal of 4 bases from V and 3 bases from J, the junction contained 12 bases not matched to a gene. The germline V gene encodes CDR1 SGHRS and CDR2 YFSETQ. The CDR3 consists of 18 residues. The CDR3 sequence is CASSPRPGTGVDTGELFF. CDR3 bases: TGCGCCAGCAGCCCGCGTCCCGGGACAGGGGTCGACACCGGGGAGCTGTTTTTT.

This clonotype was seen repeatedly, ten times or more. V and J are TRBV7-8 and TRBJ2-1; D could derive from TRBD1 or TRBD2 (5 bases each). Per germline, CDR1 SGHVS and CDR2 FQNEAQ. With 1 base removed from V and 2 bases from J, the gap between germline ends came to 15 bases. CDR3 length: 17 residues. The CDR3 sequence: CASSLGTGTAAYNEQFF. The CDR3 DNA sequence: TGTGCCAGCAGCTTAGGAACCGGGACGGCGGCCTACAATGAGCAGTTCTTC.

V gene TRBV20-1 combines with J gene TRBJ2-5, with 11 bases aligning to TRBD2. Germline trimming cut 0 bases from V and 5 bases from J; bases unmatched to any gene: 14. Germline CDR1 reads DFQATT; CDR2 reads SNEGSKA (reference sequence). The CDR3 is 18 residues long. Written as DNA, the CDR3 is TGCAGTGCTAGAGATACCTCCCCACCGACTAGCGGGGCGGAGACCCAGTACTTC. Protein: CSARDTSPPTSGAETQYF.

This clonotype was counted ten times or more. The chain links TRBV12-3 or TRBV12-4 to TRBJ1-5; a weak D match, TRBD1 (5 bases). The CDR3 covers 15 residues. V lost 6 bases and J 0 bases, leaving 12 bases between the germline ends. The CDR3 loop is CASSSGPDSNQPQHF. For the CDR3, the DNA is TGTGCCAGCAGCTCGGGGCCGGATAGCAATCAGCCCCAGCATTTT.

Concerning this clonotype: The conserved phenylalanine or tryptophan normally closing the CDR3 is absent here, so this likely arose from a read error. In DNA, the CDR3 is TGCAGCGCAACCCCGACTTGGAACACTGAAGCTTTCTCT. This sequence encodes CSATPTWNTEAFS. The V call is TRBV29-1, the J call TRBJ1-1; D unclear. V shed 7 bases and J shed 1 base, with 13 bases lying between them. Germline assignment: CDR1 SQVTM and CDR2 ANQGSEA. The CDR3 extends over 13 amino acids.

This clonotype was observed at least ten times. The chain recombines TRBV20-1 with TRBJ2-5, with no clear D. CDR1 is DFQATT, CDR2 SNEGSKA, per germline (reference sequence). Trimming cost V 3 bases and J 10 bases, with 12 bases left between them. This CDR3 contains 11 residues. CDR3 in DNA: TGCAGTGCTAGTAGGCAGAAAGACCAGTACTTC. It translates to CSASRQKDQYF.

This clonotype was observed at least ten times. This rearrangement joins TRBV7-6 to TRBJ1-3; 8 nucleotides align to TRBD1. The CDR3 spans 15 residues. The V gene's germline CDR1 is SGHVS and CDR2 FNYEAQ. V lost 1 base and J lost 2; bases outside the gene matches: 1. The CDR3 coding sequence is TGTGCCAGCAGCTTAGAACAGGGGGCTGGAAACACCATATATTTT. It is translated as CASSLEQGAGNTIYF.

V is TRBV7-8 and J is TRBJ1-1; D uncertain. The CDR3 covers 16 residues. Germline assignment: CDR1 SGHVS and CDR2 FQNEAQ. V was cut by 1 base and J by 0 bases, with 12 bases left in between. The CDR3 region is CASSLVGPGMNTEAFF. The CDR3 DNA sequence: TGTGCCAGCAGCTTAGTAGGTCCGGGGATGAACACTGAAGCTTTCTTT.

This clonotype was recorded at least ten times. CDR3 nucleotides: TGTGCCAGCAGCTTCGCAAGGGTTAACTATGGCTACACCTTC. This translates into CASSFARVNYGYTF. This sequence joins TRBV7-2 and TRBJ1-2; D is unresolved. Trimming pared 3 bases from V and 1 base from J, leaving 9 bases between. CDR3 length: 14 amino acids. Germline V gives CDR1 SGHTA, CDR2 FQGNSA.

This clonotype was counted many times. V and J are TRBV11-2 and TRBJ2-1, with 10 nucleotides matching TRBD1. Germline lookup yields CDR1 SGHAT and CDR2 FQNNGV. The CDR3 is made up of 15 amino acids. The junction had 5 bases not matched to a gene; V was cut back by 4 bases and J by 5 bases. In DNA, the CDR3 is TGTGCCAGCAGCTCGACCGGGACAGGGGACAATGAGCAGTTCTTC. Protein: CASSSTGTGDNEQFF.

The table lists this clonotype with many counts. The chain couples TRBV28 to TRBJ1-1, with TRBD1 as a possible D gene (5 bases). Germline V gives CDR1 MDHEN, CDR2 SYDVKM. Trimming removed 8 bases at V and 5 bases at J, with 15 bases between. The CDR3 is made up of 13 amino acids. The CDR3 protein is CASRAEGRTEAFF. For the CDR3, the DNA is TGTGCCAGCCGCGCTGAGGGACGAACTGAAGCTTTCTTT.

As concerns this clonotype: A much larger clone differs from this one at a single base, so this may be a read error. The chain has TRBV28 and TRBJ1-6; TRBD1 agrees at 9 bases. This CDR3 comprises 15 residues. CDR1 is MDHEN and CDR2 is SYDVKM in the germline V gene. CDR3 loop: CAGSLGQGNNSPLHF. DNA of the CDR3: TGTGCCGGCAGTTTAGGACAGGGGAATAATTCACCCCTCCACTTT.

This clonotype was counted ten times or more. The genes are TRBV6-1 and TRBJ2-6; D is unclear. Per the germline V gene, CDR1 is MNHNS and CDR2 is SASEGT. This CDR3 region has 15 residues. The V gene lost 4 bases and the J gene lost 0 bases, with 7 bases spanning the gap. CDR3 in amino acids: CASSVGFSGANVLTF. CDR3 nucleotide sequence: TGTGCCAGCAGTGTGGGGTTCTCTGGGGCCAACGTCCTGACTTTC.

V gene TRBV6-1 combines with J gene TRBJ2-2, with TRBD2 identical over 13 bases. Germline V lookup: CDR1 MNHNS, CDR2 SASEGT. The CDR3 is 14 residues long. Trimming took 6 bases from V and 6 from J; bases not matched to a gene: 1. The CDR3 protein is CASRLAGGPGELFF. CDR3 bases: TGTGCCAGCAGACTAGCGGGGGGGCCCGGGGAGCTGTTTTTT.

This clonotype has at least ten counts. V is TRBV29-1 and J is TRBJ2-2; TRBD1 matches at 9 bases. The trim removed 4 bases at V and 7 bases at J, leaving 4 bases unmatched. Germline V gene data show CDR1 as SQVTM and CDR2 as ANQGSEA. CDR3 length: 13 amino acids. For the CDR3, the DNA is TGCAGCGTTGCACAGGACAGGGGCGGGGAGCTGTTTTTT. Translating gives CSVAQDRGGELFF.

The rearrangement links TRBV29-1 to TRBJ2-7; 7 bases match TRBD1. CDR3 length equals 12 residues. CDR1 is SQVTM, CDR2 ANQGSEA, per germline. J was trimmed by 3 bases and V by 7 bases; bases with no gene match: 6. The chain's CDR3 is CSGVGTVYEQYF. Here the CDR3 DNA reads TGCAGCGGTGTAGGGACAGTCTACGAGCAGTACTTC.

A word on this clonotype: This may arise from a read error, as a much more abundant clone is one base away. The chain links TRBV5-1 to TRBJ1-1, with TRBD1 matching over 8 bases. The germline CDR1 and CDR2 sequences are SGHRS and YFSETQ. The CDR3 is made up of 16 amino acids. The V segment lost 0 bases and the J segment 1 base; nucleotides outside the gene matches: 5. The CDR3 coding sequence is TGCGCCAGCAGCTTGGTCAGGGGGCTTGAGAACACTGAAGCTTTCTTT. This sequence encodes CASSLVRGLENTEAFF.

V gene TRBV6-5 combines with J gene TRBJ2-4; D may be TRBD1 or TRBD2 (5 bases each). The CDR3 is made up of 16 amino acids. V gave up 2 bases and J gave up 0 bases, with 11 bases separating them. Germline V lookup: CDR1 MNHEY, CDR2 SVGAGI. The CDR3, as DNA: TGTGCCAGCAGTTACGTCGGGGCCCAAGCCAAAAACATTCAGTACTTC. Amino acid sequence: CASSYVGAQAKNIQYF.

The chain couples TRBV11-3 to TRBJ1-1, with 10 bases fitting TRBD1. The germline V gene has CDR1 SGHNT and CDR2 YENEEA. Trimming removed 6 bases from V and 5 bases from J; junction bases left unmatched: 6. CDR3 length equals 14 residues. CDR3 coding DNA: TGTGCCAGCAGTTTCCCGGGACAGGGGACTGAAGCTTTCTTT. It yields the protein CASSFPGQGTEAFF.

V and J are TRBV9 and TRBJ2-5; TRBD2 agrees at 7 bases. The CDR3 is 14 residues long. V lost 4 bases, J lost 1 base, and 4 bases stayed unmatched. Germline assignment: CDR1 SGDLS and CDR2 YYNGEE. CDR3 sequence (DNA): TGTGCCAGCAGCCCAGCGGGATCCCAAGAGACCCAGTACTTC. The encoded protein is CASSPAGSQETQYF. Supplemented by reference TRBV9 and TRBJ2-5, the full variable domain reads DSGVTQTPKHLITATGQRVTLRCSPRSGDLSVYWYQQSLDQGLQFLIQYYNGEERAKGNILERFSAQQFPDLHSELNLSSLELGDSALYFCASSPAGSQETQYFGPGTRLLVL.

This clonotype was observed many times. The CDR3 protein is CSAREVKVAGADTQYF. The DNA for the CDR3 is TGCAGTGCTAGAGAGGTGAAGGTAGCGGGAGCAGATACGCAGTATTTT. The V gene is TRBV20-1, the J gene TRBJ2-3; 9 nucleotides agree with TRBD2. The germline V gene encodes CDR1 DFQATT and CDR2 SNEGSKA (reference sequence). The CDR3 covers 16 residues. V shed 0 bases and J 4 bases; nucleotides not matched to a gene: 8.

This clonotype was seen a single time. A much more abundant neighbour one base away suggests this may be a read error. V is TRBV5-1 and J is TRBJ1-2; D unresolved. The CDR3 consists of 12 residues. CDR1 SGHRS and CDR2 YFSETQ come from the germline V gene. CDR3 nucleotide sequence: TGCGCCAGCCCGGACTGGGGTTATGGCGACACCTTC. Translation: CASPDWGYGDTF.

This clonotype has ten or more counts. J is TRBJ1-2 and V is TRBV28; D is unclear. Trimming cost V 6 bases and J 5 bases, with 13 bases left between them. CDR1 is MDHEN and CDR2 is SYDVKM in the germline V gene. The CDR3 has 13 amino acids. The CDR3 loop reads CASRTEEKYGYTF. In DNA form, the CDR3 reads TGTGCCAGCAGGACGGAGGAGAAGTATGGCTACACCTTC.

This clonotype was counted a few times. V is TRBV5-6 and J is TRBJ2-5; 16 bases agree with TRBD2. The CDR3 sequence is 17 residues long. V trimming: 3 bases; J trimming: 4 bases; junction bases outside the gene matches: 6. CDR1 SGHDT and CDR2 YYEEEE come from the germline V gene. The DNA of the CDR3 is TGTGCCAGCAGCTGGGGACTAGCGGGGGGGATGGGAGAGACCCAGTACTTC. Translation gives CASSWGLAGGMGETQYF.

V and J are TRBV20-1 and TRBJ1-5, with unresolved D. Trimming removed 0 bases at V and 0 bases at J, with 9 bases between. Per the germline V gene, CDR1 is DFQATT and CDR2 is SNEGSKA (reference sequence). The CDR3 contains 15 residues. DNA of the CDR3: TGCAGTGCTAGAGATGCGACCCATAGCAATCAGCCCCAGCATTTT. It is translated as CSARDATHSNQPQHF.